One sample yielded the 7 T cell receptor beta chains listed below, sequenced in a study of blood T cell repertoires in COVID-19. Sequencing was performed with immunoSEQ multiplex PCR; in TCRdb, only in-frame clones are kept and a portion is missing. The sample holds about 43,000 clones, just under 90% seen once. The specimen was peripheral blood. These receptors all stem from a man in his forties or fifties with COVID-19, enrolled during active disease.

This clone came up once. V is TRBV25-1 and J is TRBJ2-1; D unresolved. Trimming shortened V by 4 bases and J by 8 bases, and 6 bases separated the two germline ends. CDR1 and CDR2 from the germline V gene are MGHDK and SYGVNS. The CDR3 is 11 residues long. CDR3 coding DNA: TGTGCCAGCAGTGGAGCGTATGAGCAGTTCTTC. Protein sequence: CASSGAYEQFF.

This rearrangement joins TRBV10-3 to TRBJ2-1; 7 bases fit TRBD2. V trimming: 9 bases; J trimming: 5 bases; junction bases outside the gene matches: 10. CDR3 length: 14 amino acids. Germline V gene data show CDR1 as ENHRY and CDR2 as SYGVKD. The CDR3 sequence: CAMGGTSVNNEQFF. In nucleotides, the CDR3 is TGTGCCATGGGGGGAACTAGCGTAAACAATGAGCAGTTCTTC.

This clone was counted once. This sequence joins TRBV2 and TRBJ2-7, with D uncertain. The CDR3 sequence is 15 residues long. CDR1 and CDR2 from the germline V gene are SNHLY and FYNNEI. The V end lost 3 bases, the J end lost 3 bases, and 15 bases lay between the germline ends. The CDR3 region has the DNA TGTGCCAGCAGTGATAAAGACCAACGCGGCTACGAGCAGTACTTC. Its protein is CASSDKDQRGYEQYF.

The chain carries TRBV12-3 or TRBV12-4 and TRBJ1-1; D is unresolved. The length of the CDR3 is 13 residues. V lost 3 bases and J lost 5, with 10 bases in between. The CDR3 DNA reads as TGTGCCAGCAGTTTTGGGAGAGATACTGAAGCTTTCTTT. Its protein product is CASSFGRDTEAFF.

The chain combines TRBV5-1 with TRBJ1-1; 7 nucleotides match TRBD1. This CDR3 has 14 residues. V lost 4 bases and J lost 0; bases outside the gene matches: 3. CDR1 and CDR2 (germline): SGHRS, YFSETQ. The chain's CDR3 is CASSRTGVNTEAFF. The CDR3 nucleotides are TGCGCCAGCAGCCGAACAGGGGTGAACACTGAAGCTTTCTTT.

The V call is TRBV12-3 or TRBV12-4, the J call TRBJ2-7; a possible D gene is TRBD1 (5 bases). The CDR3 extends over 13 amino acids. Trimming shortened V by 10 bases and J by 0 bases, and 13 bases separated the two germline ends. CDR3 sequence: CAISTDSSYEQYF. In nucleotides, the CDR3 is TGTGCCATCTCGACCGACAGCTCCTACGAGCAGTACTTC.

V is TRBV28 and J is TRBJ1-5; TRBD1 matches at 9 bases. The junction had 8 bases not matched to a gene; V was cut back by 7 bases and J by 7 bases. The CDR3 spans 14 residues. Germline loops: CDR1 MDHEN, CDR2 SYDVKM. The CDR3 loop reads CASTWGTGTQPQHF. CDR3 sequence (DNA): TGTGCCAGCACCTGGGGGACAGGGACCCAGCCCCAGCATTTT. The full variable domain, completed using reference TRBV28 and TRBJ1-5, is DVKVTQSSRYLVKRTGEKVFLECVQDMDHENMFWYRQDPGLGLRLIYFSYDVKMKEKGDIPEGYSVSREKKERFSLILESASTNQTSMYLCASTWGTGTQPQHFGDGTRLSIL.